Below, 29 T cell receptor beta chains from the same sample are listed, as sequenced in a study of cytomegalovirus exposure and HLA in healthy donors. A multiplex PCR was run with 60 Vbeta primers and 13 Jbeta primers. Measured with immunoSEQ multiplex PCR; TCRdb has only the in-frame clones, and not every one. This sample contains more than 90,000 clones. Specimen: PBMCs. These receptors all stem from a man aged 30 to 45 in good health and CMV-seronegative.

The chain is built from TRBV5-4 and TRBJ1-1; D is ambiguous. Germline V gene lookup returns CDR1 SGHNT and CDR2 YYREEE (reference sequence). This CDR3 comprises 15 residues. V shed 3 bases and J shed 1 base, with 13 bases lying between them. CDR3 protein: CASSSLPEANTEAFF. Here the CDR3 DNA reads TGTGCCAGCAGCTCCCTTCCGGAGGCGAACACTGAAGCTTTCTTT.

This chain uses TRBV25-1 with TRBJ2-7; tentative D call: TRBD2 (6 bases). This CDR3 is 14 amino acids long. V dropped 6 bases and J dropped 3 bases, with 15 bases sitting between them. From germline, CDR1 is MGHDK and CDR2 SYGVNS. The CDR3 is CASSPHGTFYEQYF. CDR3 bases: TGTGCCAGCAGCCCCCACGGGACTTTCTACGAGCAGTACTTC.

For the CDR3, the DNA is TGCGCCAGCAGCTTGGGCAGTAATAATTCACCCCTCCACTTT. It codes for CASSLGSNNSPLHF. The V call is TRBV5-1, the J call TRBJ1-6, with D unresolved. Germline CDR1 reads SGHRS; CDR2 reads YFSETQ. Trimming removed 0 bases at V and 5 bases at J, with 6 bases between. The CDR3 runs to 14 residues.

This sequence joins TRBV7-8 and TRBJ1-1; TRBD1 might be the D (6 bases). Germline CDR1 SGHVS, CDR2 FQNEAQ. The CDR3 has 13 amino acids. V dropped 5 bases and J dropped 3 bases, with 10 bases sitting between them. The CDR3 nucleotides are TGTGCCAGCAGCCACTACAGGGACACTGAAGCTTTCTTT. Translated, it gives CASSHYRDTEAFF. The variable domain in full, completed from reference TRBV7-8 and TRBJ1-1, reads GAGVSQSPRYKVAKRGQDVALRCDPISGHVSLFWYQQALGQGPEFLTYFQNEAQLDKSGLPSDRFFAERPEGSVSTLKIQRTQQEDSAVYLCASSHYRDTEAFFGQGTRLTVV.

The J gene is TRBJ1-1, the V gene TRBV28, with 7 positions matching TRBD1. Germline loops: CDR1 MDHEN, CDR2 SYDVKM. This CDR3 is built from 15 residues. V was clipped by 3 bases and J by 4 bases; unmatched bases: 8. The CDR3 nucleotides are TGTGCCAGCAGTTTGGCCAGGGACAGCCTCACTGAAGCTTTCTTT. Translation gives CASSLARDSLTEAFF. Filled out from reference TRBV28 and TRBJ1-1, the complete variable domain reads DVKVTQSSRYLVKRTGEKVFLECVQDMDHENMFWYRQDPGLGLRLIYFSYDVKMKEKGDIPEGYSVSREKKERFSLILESASTNQTSMYLCASSLARDSLTEAFFGQGTRLTVV.

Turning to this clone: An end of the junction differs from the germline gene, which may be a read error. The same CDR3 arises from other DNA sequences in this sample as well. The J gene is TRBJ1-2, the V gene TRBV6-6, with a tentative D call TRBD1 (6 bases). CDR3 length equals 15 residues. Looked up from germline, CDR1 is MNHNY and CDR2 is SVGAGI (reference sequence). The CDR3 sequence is CASSYLPTGLYGYTF. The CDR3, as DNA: TGTGCCAGCAGCTACTTACCGACAGGACTCTATGGCTACACCTTC.

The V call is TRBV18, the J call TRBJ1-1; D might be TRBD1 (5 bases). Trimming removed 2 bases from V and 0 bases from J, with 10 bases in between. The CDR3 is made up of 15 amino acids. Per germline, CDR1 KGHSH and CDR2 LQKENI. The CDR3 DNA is TGTGCCAGCTCACCAGGGGGGTCCTTGAACACTGAAGCTTTCTTT. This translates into CASSPGGSLNTEAFF.

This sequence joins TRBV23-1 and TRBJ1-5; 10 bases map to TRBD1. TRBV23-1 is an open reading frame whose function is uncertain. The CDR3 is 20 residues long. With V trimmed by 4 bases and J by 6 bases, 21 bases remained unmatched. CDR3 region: CASSPRPRDRGLPTCQPQHF. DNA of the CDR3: TGCGCCAGCAGTCCTCGCCCCCGGGACAGGGGCTTACCCACTTGTCAGCCCCAGCATTTT.

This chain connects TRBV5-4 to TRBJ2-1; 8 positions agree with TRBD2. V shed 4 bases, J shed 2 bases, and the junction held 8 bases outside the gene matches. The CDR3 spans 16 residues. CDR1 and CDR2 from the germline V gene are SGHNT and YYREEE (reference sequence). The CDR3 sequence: CASSAMKGLAYNEQFF. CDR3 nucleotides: TGTGCCAGCAGCGCAATGAAGGGACTAGCCTACAATGAGCAGTTCTTC.

The CDR3 DNA reads as TGTGCCAGCAGCTCGGGAGTCGGGGAAAAACTGTTTTTT. Translating gives CASSSGVGEKLFF. The chain has TRBV7-3 and TRBJ1-4; D gene unclear. V shed 4 bases and J shed 8 bases, with 11 bases lying between them. The germline V gene encodes CDR1 SGHTA and CDR2 FQGTGA. This CDR3 region has 13 residues.

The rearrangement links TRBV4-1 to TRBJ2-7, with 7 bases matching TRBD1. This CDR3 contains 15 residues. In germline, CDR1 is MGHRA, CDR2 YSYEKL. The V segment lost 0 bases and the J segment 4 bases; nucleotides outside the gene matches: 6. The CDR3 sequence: CASSQDRTGGYEQYF. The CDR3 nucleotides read TGCGCCAGCAGCCAAGATCGGACAGGCGGGTACGAGCAGTACTTC.

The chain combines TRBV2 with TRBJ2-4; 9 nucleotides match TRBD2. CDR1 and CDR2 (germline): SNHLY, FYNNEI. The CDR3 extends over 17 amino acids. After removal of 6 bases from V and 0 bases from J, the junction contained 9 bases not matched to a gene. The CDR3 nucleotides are TGTGCCAGCAGCCCCGGGCTAGCGGGGATAGCCAAAAACATTCAGTACTTC. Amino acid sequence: CASSPGLAGIAKNIQYF.

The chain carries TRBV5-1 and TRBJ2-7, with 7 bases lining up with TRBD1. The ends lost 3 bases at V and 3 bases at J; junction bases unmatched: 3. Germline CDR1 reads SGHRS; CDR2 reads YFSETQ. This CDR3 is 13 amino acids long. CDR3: CASSYDRDYEQYF. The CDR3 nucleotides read TGCGCCAGCAGCTACGACAGGGACTACGAGCAGTACTTC.

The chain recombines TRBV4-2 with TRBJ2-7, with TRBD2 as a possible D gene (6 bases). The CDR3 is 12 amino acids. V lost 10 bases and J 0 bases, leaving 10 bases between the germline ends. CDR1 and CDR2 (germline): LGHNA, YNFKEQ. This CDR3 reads CATEGDSYEQYF. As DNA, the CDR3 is TGTGCCACGGAGGGTGACTCCTACGAGCAGTACTTC.

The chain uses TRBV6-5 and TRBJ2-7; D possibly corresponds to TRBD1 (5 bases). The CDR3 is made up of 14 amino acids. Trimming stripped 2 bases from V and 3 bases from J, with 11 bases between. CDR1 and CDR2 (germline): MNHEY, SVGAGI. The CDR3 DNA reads TGTGCCAGCAGTTACCGCGACAGCCGCTACGAGCAGTACTTC. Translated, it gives CASSYRDSRYEQYF.

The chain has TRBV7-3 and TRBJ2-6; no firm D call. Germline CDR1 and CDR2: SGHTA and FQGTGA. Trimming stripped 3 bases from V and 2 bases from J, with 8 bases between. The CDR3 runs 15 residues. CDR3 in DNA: TGTGCCAGCAGCTTCTCTGTCCCTGGGGCCAACGTCCTGACTTTC. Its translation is CASSFSVPGANVLTF.

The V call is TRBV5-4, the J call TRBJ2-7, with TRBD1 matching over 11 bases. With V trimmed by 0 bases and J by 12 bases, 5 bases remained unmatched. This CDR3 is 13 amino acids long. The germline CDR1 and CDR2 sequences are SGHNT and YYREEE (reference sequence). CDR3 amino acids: CASSLGTGGFTYF. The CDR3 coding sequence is TGTGCCAGCAGCTTGGGGACAGGGGGCTTTACGTACTTC.

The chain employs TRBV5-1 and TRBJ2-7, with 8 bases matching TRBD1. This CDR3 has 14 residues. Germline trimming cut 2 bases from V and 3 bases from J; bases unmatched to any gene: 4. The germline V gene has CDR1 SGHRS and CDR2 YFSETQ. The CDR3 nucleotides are TGCGCCAGCAGCTTTACAGGGGGTGTCTACGAGCAGTACTTC. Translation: CASSFTGGVYEQYF. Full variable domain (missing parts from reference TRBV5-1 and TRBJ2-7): KAGVTQTPRYLIKTRGQQVTLSCSPISGHRSVSWYQQTPGQGLQFLFEYFSETQRNKGNFPGRFSGRQFSNSRSEMNVSTLELGDSALYLCASSFTGGVYEQYFGPGTRLTVT.

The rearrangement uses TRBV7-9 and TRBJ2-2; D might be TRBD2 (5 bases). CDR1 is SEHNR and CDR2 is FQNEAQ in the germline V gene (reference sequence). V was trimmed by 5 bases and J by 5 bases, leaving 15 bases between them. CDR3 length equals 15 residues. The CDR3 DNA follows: TGTGCCAGCAGCGAGACTACCACGGGGACCGGGGAGCTGTTTTTT. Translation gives CASSETTTGTGELFF.

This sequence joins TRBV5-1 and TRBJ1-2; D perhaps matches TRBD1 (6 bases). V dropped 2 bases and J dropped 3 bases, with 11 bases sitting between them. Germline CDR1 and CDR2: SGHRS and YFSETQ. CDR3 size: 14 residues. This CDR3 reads CASSFLTGDYGYTF. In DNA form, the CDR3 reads TGCGCCAGCAGCTTTCTGACAGGTGACTATGGCTACACCTTC.

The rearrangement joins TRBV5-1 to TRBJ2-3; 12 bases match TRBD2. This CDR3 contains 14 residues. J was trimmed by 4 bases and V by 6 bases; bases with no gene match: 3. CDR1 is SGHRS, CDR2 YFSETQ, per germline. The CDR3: CASNLAGGPDTQYF. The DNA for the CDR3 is TGCGCCAGCAATCTAGCGGGGGGGCCAGATACGCAGTATTTT.

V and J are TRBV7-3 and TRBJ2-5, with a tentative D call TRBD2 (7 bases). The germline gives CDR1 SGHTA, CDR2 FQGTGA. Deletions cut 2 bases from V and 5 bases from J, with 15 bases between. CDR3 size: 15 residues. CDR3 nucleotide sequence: TGTGCCAGCAGCTTAGGGGGGGCCCCCCCCGAGACCCAGTACTTC. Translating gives CASSLGGAPPETQYF.

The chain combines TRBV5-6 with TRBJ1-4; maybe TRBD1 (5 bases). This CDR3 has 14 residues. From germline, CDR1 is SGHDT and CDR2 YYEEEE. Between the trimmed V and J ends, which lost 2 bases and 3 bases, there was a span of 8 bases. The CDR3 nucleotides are TGTGCCAGCAGCTTTGGACACGCTAATGAAAAACTGTTTTTT. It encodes CASSFGHANEKLFF.

CDR3 in amino acids: CASSYTGTGLEAFF. DNA of the CDR3: TGTGCCAGCAGTTACACGGGGACAGGTCTTGAAGCTTTCTTT. The V and J genes are TRBV6-6 and TRBJ1-1, with 8 bases matching TRBD1. The CDR3 covers 14 residues. V lost 2 bases, J lost 7 bases, and 6 bases stayed unmatched. Germline CDR1 and CDR2: MNHNY and SVGAGI (reference sequence).

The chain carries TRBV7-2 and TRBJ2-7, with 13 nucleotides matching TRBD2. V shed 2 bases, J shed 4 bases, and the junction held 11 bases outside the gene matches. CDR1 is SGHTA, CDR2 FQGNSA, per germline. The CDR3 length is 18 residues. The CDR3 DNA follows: TGTGCCAGCAGCTTAAGGGTACTAGCGGGGGGGACGCGGTACGAGCAGTACTTC. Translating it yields CASSLRVLAGGTRYEQYF.

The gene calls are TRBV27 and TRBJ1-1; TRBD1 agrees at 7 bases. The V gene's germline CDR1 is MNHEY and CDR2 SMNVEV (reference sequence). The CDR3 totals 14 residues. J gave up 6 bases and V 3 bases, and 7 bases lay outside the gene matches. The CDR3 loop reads CASSFDRVAAEAFF. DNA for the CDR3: TGTGCCAGCAGTTTTGACAGGGTCGCGGCTGAAGCTTTCTTT.

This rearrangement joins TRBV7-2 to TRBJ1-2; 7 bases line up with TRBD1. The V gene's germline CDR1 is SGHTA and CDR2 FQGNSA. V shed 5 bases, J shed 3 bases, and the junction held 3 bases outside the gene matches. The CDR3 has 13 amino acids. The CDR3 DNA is TGTGCCAGCAGCCCTGGACAGGACTATGGCTACACCTTC. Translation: CASSPGQDYGYTF.

The CDR3 loop is CASSEPGQSIYEQYF. CDR3 sequence (DNA): TGTGCCAGCAGCGAACCGGGACAATCCATCTACGAGCAGTACTTC. This chain joins TRBV11-1 and TRBJ2-7, with D perhaps TRBD1 (6 bases). From germline, CDR1 is SGHAT and CDR2 FQDESV (reference sequence). With 5 bases removed from V and 3 bases from J, the gap between germline ends came to 17 bases. The CDR3 is 15 residues long.

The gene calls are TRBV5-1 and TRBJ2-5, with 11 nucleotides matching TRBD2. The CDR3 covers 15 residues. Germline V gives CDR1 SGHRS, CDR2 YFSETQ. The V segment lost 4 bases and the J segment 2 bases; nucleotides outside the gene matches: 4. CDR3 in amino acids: CASSNSGGGQETQYF. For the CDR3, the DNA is TGCGCCAGCAGCAATAGCGGGGGGGGACAAGAGACCCAGTACTTC.